This entry describes one T cell receptor (beta chain). Its specificity is not known. The data are from a study of post-analysis software for immune sequencing data. Study context: Patients had relapsing-remitting, secondary progressive or progressive-relapsing multiple sclerosis; some lacked subtype. Whole-study findings and limits: Batch-mates among the samples co-clustered strongly by F measure. Several TRBV segments occurring more often in patients than controls included TRBV5-6, TRBV5-1 and TRBV20-1. Relative to controls, patients with multiple sclerosis showed significantly lower normalized Chao1 diversity.

This CDR3 comprises 18 residues. V lost 5 bases to trimming and J lost 1 base; unmatched junction nucleotides: 15. The germline CDR1 and CDR2 sequences are MNHEY and SMNVEV (reference sequence). Libraries were made from TCR beta cDNA, and they carried unique molecular identifiers. Yield was 450,000 to 650,000 cDNA molecules from roughly 1 to 10 million T cells. TCRdb used MiXCR to reprocess the PCR reads, holding one entry per CDR3 protein. The sample lists some 690,000 distinct CDR3 sequences, roughly 30% occurring once. This sequence joins TRBV27 and TRBJ2-3, with TRBD1 matching 7 bases. This sequence originates from a girl aged 10-17 years with multiple sclerosis. Specimen: blood. The CDR3 region is CASSPLRDRAPGTDTQYF. The CDR3 DNA is TGTGCCAGCAGTCCCCTCAGAGACAGGGCGCCGGGCACAGATACGCAGTATTTT.